The present TCR beta chain was sequenced within a study of CD8+ T cells in alopecia areata. The treatment was: oral pan-JAK inhibitor, 5-10 mg twice daily. Sorting separated CD4+ and CD8+ T cells out of PBMCs. Extracted from the samples, RNA was reverse transcribed into cDNA to serve as the sequencing template. Some clones are missing from TCRdb's copy, which holds only in-frame ones; the method was immunoSEQ multiplex PCR. The sample shows around 150,000 clones, around 60% of them seen only once. The CDR3 covers 16 residues. The junction had 8 bases not matched to a gene; V was cut back by 1 base and J by 1 base. Germline V lookup: CDR1 GTSNPN, CDR2 SVGIG (reference sequence).

The rearrangement links TRBV30 to TRBJ2-5; 8 nucleotides line up with TRBD2. The receptor's source is a human donor with alopecia areata. Sequenced material: CD4+ T cells sorted from blood, taken at week 24, from a patient treated with tofacitinib. In DNA form, the CDR3 reads TGTGCCTGGAGTGCCGCTAGCGGGCCCTTCCAAGAGACCCAGTACTTC. This sequence encodes CAWSAASGPFQETQYF. The whole variable domain, remainder taken from reference TRBV30 and TRBJ2-5, is SQTIHQWPATLVQPVGSPLSLECTVEGTSNPNLYWYRQAAGRGLQLLFYSVGIGQISSEVPQNLSASRPQDRQFILSSKKLLLSDSGFYLCAWSAASGPFQETQYFGPGTRLLVL.